The 10 T cell receptor beta chains listed next were all sequenced from one sample in a study of monozygotic twins with inflammatory bowel disease. TCRdb re-called the 5' RACE reads; one entry per CDR3 protein, DNA not given. The table for this sample gives roughly 90,000 distinct CDR3 sequences. The sample comprised blood. The source of these receptors is a human donor with ulcerative colitis or Crohn's disease, or a healthy co-twin of an affected twin (not recorded which).

CDR3 sequence reads: CASSQAGRLNSPLHF. V and J are TRBV3-1 and TRBJ1-6; the D gene TCRdb calls, TRBD1, cannot be checked with no DNA. The germline CDR1 and CDR2 sequences are LGHDT and YNNKEL (reference sequence). The CDR3 loop spans 15 amino acids.

The chain links TRBV7-7 to TRBJ2-5. CDR1 is SSHAT, CDR2 FNYEAQ, per germline (reference sequence). This CDR3 has 13 residues. CDR3 loop: CASSFWGQETQYF.

The chain combines TRBV5-1 with TRBJ2-7; TCRdb gives TRBD1 as the D gene, but with no DNA this cannot be confirmed. The CDR3 spans 12 residues. CDR1 and CDR2 from the germline V gene are SGHRS and YFSETQ. The CDR3 sequence: CASSPPTYEQYF.

The chain combines TRBV27 with TRBJ2-5; no DNA is available, so the TRBD1 call from TCRdb remains unchecked. CDR3 length equals 13 residues. Looked up from germline, CDR1 is MNHEY and CDR2 is SMNVEV (reference sequence). This chain's CDR3 is CASRSQGSETQYF.

The chain carries TRBV6-5 and TRBJ2-3; no DNA is available, so the TRBD2 call from TCRdb remains unchecked. CDR1 is MNHEY and CDR2 is SVGAGI in the germline V gene. The CDR3 consists of 18 residues. CDR3 amino acids: CASSYTGTSGGASDTQYF.

The chain is built from TRBV10-2 and TRBJ1-1. The CDR3 is 13 residues long. In germline, CDR1 is WSHSY, CDR2 SAAADI. The CDR3 sequence is CASSAAENTEAFF.

V is TRBV6-1 and J is TRBJ1-5. This CDR3 region has 15 residues. Looked up from germline, CDR1 is MNHNS and CDR2 is SASEGT. CDR3 in amino acids: CASSELGIYSQPQHF.

The V call is TRBV12-3 or TRBV12-4, the J call TRBJ1-2; checking the TCRdb D call of TRBD1 is not possible without DNA. The CDR3 length is 15 residues. CDR3 residues: CASSLSGQLADGYTF.

J is TRBJ1-1 and V is TRBV3-1. The germline V gene has CDR1 LGHDT and CDR2 YNNKEL (reference sequence). The CDR3 contains 12 residues. The CDR3: CASSQGRTEAFF.

The V and J genes are TRBV12-3 or TRBV12-4 and TRBJ2-1. The CDR3 runs to 11 residues. The CDR3 region is CASSGYNEQFF.